What follows are 15 T cell receptor beta chains derived from one specimen sequenced in a study of control samples from healthy donors and cancer patients. Data came from immunoSEQ multiplex PCR; TCRdb stores just in-frame clones and leaves some out. The repertoire consists of about 95,000 clones, with 88% occurring once and the leading ten covering 14%. The sample was blood. The origin of the receptors is a woman in her 70s in good health.

This chain joins TRBV9 and TRBJ1-1; D gene unclear. The germline CDR1 and CDR2 sequences are SGDLS and YYNGEE. The V gene lost 0 bases and the J gene lost 6 bases, with 12 bases spanning the gap. The CDR3 has 14 residues. The CDR3 here is CASSVGPAGAEAFF. The CDR3 bases are TGTGCCAGCAGCGTAGGGCCAGCGGGCGCTGAAGCTTTCTTT.

This chain uses TRBV7-2 with TRBJ1-3; D unresolved. Germline assignment: CDR1 SGHTA and CDR2 FQGNSA. The CDR3 totals 15 residues. V gave up 1 base and J gave up 2 bases, with 9 bases separating them. Here the CDR3 reads CASSLVAVPGNTIYF. The CDR3 nucleotides read TGTGCCAGCAGCTTAGTGGCAGTCCCTGGAAACACCATATATTTT. Supplemented by reference TRBV7-2 and TRBJ1-3, the full variable domain reads GAGVSQSPSNKVTEKGKDVELRCDPISGHTALYWYRQSLGQGLEFLIYFQGNSAPDKSGLPSDRFSAERTGGSVSTLTIQRTQQEDSAVYLCASSLVAVPGNTIYFGEGSWLTVV.

The rearrangement links TRBV28 to TRBJ1-5; TRBD1 is a possible D gene (6 bases). CDR3 length: 13 residues. Germline V gene lookup returns CDR1 MDHEN and CDR2 SYDVKM. Trimming stripped 7 bases from V and 2 bases from J, with 9 bases between. The CDR3 spells CASKPGGNQPQHF. The CDR3 nucleotides are TGTGCCAGCAAACCAGGGGGCAATCAGCCCCAGCATTTT. Supplemented by reference TRBV28 and TRBJ1-5, the full variable domain reads DVKVTQSSRYLVKRTGEKVFLECVQDMDHENMFWYRQDPGLGLRLIYFSYDVKMKEKGDIPEGYSVSREKKERFSLILESASTNQTSMYLCASKPGGNQPQHFGDGTRLSIL.

The genes are TRBV18 and TRBJ1-4; the D is unclear. Germline values: CDR1 KGHSH, CDR2 LQKENI. The CDR3 runs 16 residues. V was pared by 1 base and J by 1 base, with 10 bases between. As DNA, the CDR3 is TGTGCCAGCTCACCACGGGGATCCGAAACTAATGAAAAACTGTTTTTT. It specifies CASSPRGSETNEKLFF.

The chain uses TRBV5-1 and TRBJ1-4; 8 bases align to TRBD1. After removal of 0 bases from V and 7 bases from J, the junction contained 5 bases not matched to a gene. This CDR3 has 15 residues. CDR1 is SGHRS, CDR2 YFSETQ, per germline. The CDR3 DNA follows: TGCGCCAGCAGCTTGGGCAGGGGGCGTTTTGAAAAACTGTTTTTT. Its protein is CASSLGRGRFEKLFF.

This chain links TRBV28 with TRBJ1-2, with D unresolved. This CDR3 spans 13 amino acids. In germline, CDR1 is MDHEN, CDR2 SYDVKM. Trimming shortened V by 7 bases and J by 1 base, and 10 bases separated the two germline ends. CDR3: CASTMAINYGYTF. The CDR3 region has the DNA TGTGCCAGCACCATGGCTATTAACTATGGCTACACCTTC.

With regard to this clone: Other DNA variants within this sample encode the same CDR3. V gene TRBV11-2 combines with J gene TRBJ2-7, with 7 bases identical to TRBD2. Unmatched junction bases numbered 2, after V lost 3 bases and J lost 0 bases. The CDR3 contains 14 residues. Germline CDR1 and CDR2: SGHAT and FQNNGV. The CDR3 DNA reads as TGTGCCAGCAGCTTGGGGGGGAGCTCCTACGAGCAGTACTTC. This codes for CASSLGGSSYEQYF.

The chain couples TRBV2 to TRBJ1-1; weak D call: TRBD1 (6 bases). CDR1 SNHLY and CDR2 FYNNEI come from the germline V gene. This CDR3 comprises 14 residues. V was cut by 5 bases and J by 4 bases, with 14 bases left in between. The CDR3 DNA reads as TGTGCCAGCAGTTATACAGGGTTCGGCACTGAAGCTTTCTTT. Protein: CASSYTGFGTEAFF.

This rearrangement joins TRBV9 to TRBJ1-1; D ambiguous. V dropped 0 bases and J dropped 1 base, with 10 bases sitting between them. The CDR3 is 15 amino acids. Looked up from germline, CDR1 is SGDLS and CDR2 is YYNGEE. The CDR3 DNA is TGTGCCAGCAGCGTAGCTCCCAGTGGGAACACTGAAGCTTTCTTT. Its translation is CASSVAPSGNTEAFF.

J is TRBJ2-3 and V is TRBV2, with D possibly being TRBD2 (6 bases). This CDR3 has 15 residues. Germline V gene sequence: CDR1 SNHLY, CDR2 FYNNEI. V gave up 5 bases and J gave up 4 bases, with 16 bases separating them. The chain's CDR3 is CASSPGTLIADTQYF. Written as DNA, the CDR3 is TGTGCCAGCAGTCCCGGGACTCTCATCGCAGATACGCAGTATTTT.

This rearrangement joins TRBV19 to TRBJ2-2, with 11 bases lining up with TRBD2. The CDR3 totals 16 residues. J gave up 7 bases and V 6 bases, and 10 bases lay outside the gene matches. Germline V gene sequence: CDR1 LNHDA, CDR2 SQIVND (reference sequence). The CDR3 coding sequence is TGTGCCAGTAGGACTAGCGGGACTGGGCAGGGCGGGGAGCTGTTTTTT. It yields the protein CASRTSGTGQGGELFF.

This sequence joins TRBV11-2 and TRBJ1-2; D not certain. The CDR3 runs 15 residues. CDR1 SGHAT and CDR2 FQNNGV come from the germline V gene. Trimming left V 5 bases short and J 4 bases short, with 17 bases between. The CDR3 DNA sequence: TGTGCCAGCAGCCTTACTCGAGGCTACCTCTATGGCTACACCTTC. The encoded protein is CASSLTRGYLYGYTF.

The chain combines TRBV14 with TRBJ1-6, with TRBD1 as a possible D gene (5 bases). This CDR3 comprises 15 residues. The V and J ends lost 6 bases and 9 bases respectively, with 18 bases between them. Germline V gene sequence: CDR1 SGHDN, CDR2 FVKESK. CDR3 sequence reads: CASRTNSGVSSPLHF. The CDR3 DNA is TGTGCCAGCAGAACCAATTCGGGGGTCAGTTCACCCCTCCACTTT.

The J gene is TRBJ1-4, the V gene TRBV6-5; 8 bases fit TRBD1. The CDR3 runs 15 residues. V lost 6 bases and J lost 3; bases outside the gene matches: 6. Germline values: CDR1 MNHEY, CDR2 SVGAGI. The CDR3 bases are TGTGCCAGCAGCGCACCGACAGGGGCTAATGAAAAACTGTTTTTT. This encodes CASSAPTGANEKLFF.

The chain combines TRBV28 with TRBJ1-5, with TRBD1 identical over 9 bases. The CDR3 loop spans 15 amino acids. From germline, CDR1 is MDHEN and CDR2 SYDVKM. Trimming took 5 bases from V and 6 from J; bases not matched to a gene: 8. CDR3 nucleotide sequence: TGTGCCAGCAGTCCCGGGACAGGGAAGGGTCAGCCCCAGCATTTT. It codes for CASSPGTGKGQPQHF.